By share, the clone carrying this TCR beta chain counts as medium-sized. Its antigen is as yet unknown. TCRdb reprocessed the multiplex PCR reads with MiXCR, giving one entry per CDR3 protein. The sample consists of roughly 14,000 distinct CDR3 sequences, around 53% of them appearing once. The data were taken from a study of breast tumors, draining lymph nodes, adjacent tissues. Overall study results and limits: Compared with lymph nodes, tumors were less diverse; compared with nontumor tissue, more. Luminal-like breast cancer showed significantly higher tumor–nontumor repertoire similarity than basal-like.

The trim removed 2 bases at V and 2 bases at J, leaving 4 bases unmatched. The V gene's germline CDR1 is MNHEY and CDR2 SVGAGI. CDR3 size: 15 residues. This receptor was obtained from a female donor with breast cancer. Some clones in this sample may be carry-over from other donors' samples. This chain uses TRBV6-5 with TRBJ2-7; TRBD2 matches at 9 bases. The material sequenced was tumor-adjacent breast tissue. CDR3 in amino acids: CASSYLASGTYEQYF. CDR3 nucleotides: TGTGCCAGCAGTTACCTAGCTAGCGGGACCTACGAGCAGTACTTC.